This T cell receptor (beta chain) came from a study of shared clonotypes between healthy human individuals. Naive CD8 cells were CD45RO-negative, positively selected for CCR7, excluding terminally differentiated effector memory CD45RA+ cells. Sequencing used immunoSEQ multiplex PCR; TCRdb keeps in-frame clones, though not all of them. The data show around 1,900,000 clones, around 93% seen once. Germline V gene data show CDR1 as MDHEN and CDR2 as SYDVKM. V lost 5 bases, J lost 7 bases, and 15 bases lay in between. The CDR3 consists of 14 residues. This receptor was obtained from a man between 18 and 29 years old in good health. Some clones in this sample may be carry-over from other donors' samples. Sequenced sample: naive CD8+ T cells from PBMCs. The chain links TRBV28 to TRBJ2-1, with D perhaps TRBD1 or TRBD2 (5 bases each). The chain's CDR3 is CASSTRDRWNEQFF. CDR3 sequence (DNA): TGTGCCAGCAGTACTCGGGACCGGTGGAATGAGCAGTTCTTC.